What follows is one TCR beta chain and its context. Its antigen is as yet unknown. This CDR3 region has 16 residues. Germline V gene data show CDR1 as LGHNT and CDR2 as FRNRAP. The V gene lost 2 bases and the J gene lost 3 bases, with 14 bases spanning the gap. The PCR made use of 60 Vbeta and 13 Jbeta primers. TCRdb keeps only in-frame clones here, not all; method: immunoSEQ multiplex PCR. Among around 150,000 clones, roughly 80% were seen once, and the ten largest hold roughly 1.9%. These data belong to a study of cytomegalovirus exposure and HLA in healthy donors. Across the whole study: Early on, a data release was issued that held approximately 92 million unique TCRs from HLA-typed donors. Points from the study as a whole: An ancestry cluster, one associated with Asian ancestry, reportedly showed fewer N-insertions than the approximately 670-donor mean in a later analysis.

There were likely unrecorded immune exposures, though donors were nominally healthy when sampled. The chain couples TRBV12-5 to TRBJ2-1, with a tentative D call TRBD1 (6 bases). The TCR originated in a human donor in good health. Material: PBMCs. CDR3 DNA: TGTGCTAGTGGTTTGAAGGCAGGGGTCTTCTACAATGAGCAGTTCTTC. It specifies CASGLKAGVFYNEQFF.